The 19 T cell receptor beta chains presented below share a single source sample, sequenced in a study of shared clonotypes between healthy human individuals. The repertoire was sequenced with immunoSEQ multiplex PCR; TCRdb's copy has only in-frame clones and lacks some. The sample records 2,500,000 or so clones, more than 85% being singletons. Sequenced input: naive CD4+ T cells from PBMCs. Subset given: CD45RA+ positively selected. These receptors were taken from a man aged 18 to 30 in good health. Some clones in this sample may be carry-over from other donors' samples.

In DNA, the CDR3 is TGTGCCAGCAGTGAAGCGGGGGGGCTCGACACCGGGGAGCTGTTTTTT. It translates to CASSEAGGLDTGELFF. The gene calls are TRBV2 and TRBJ2-2; tentative D call: TRBD2 (7 bases). The CDR3 loop spans 16 amino acids. Trimming shortened V by 0 bases and J by 3 bases, and 11 bases separated the two germline ends. Germline loops: CDR1 SNHLY, CDR2 FYNNEI.

In this sample, this clone turned up a few times. The CDR3 loop is CASSPDRGYTF. The CDR3, as DNA: TGTGCCAGCAGCCCCGATAGGGGCTACACCTTC. V is TRBV28 and J is TRBJ1-2; D not certain. This CDR3 is 11 amino acids long. V lost 6 bases and J 8 bases, leaving 10 bases between the germline ends. Looked up from germline, CDR1 is MDHEN and CDR2 is SYDVKM.

The rearrangement links TRBV2 to TRBJ2-7; no clear D gene. V shed 5 bases and J shed 2 bases, with 16 bases lying between them. CDR1 SNHLY and CDR2 FYNNEI come from the germline V gene. The CDR3 has 15 amino acids. The CDR3, as DNA: TGTGCCAGCAGTACCCCCAGTGCACAGACCTACGAGCAGTACTTC. Residues: CASSTPSAQTYEQYF.

V gene TRBV28 combines with J gene TRBJ1-5, with D tentatively TRBD1 (5 bases). Germline V gene lookup returns CDR1 MDHEN and CDR2 SYDVKM. The CDR3 is 16 amino acids. V lost 6 bases and J 1 base, leaving 16 bases between the germline ends. The chain's CDR3 is CASRGLGAPSNQPQHF. The CDR3 nucleotides read TGTGCCAGCAGGGGGCTCGGGGCCCCGAGCAATCAGCCCCAGCATTTT.

V gene TRBV7-3 combines with J gene TRBJ2-1; D is perhaps TRBD1 or TRBD2 (5 bases each). Germline lookup yields CDR1 SGHTA and CDR2 FQGTGA. This CDR3 region has 16 residues. V lost 4 bases, J lost 0 bases, and 13 bases lay in between. CDR3 nucleotides: TGTGCCAGCAGCTCAGGACTTGACAGCTCCTACAATGAGCAGTTCTTC. Protein sequence: CASSSGLDSSYNEQFF. The full variable domain, rest sourced from reference TRBV7-3 and TRBJ2-1, is GAGVSQTPSNKVTEKGKYVELRCDPISGHTALYWYRQSLGQGPEFLIYFQGTGAADDSGLPNDRFFAVRPEGSVSTLKIQRTERGDSAVYLCASSSGLDSSYNEQFFGPGTRLTVL.

On this clone itself: One junction end disagrees with the germline gene, perhaps due to a read error. The rearrangement uses TRBV5-1 and TRBJ2-1, with D perhaps matching TRBD2 (6 bases). Germline V gene sequence: CDR1 SGHRS, CDR2 YFSETQ. CDR3 length: 14 amino acids. The CDR3, as DNA: TGCGCCAGCAGCCCCGCCCGGGGGTACAATAAGCAGTTCTTC. Translating gives CASSPARGYNKQFF. Combining the CDR3 with reference TRBV5-1 and TRBJ2-1 gives the whole variable domain KAGVTQTPRYLIKTRGQQVTLSCSPISGHRSVSWYQQTPGQGLQFLFEYFSETQRNKGNFPGRFSGRQFSNSRSEMNVSTLELGDSALYLCASSPARGYNKQFFGPGTRLTVL.

This chain joins TRBV6-5 and TRBJ2-5; TRBD2 is a possible D gene (6 bases). Trimming shortened V by 8 bases and J by 2 bases, and 12 bases separated the two germline ends. Germline values: CDR1 MNHEY, CDR2 SVGAGI. The CDR3 is 13 amino acids. The CDR3 reads CASRRDLQETQYF. CDR3 nucleotides: TGTGCCAGCCGCCGGGACTTACAAGAGACCCAGTACTTC.

V is TRBV19 and J is TRBJ1-2; a weak D match, TRBD1 (5 bases). The germline gives CDR1 LNHDA, CDR2 SQIVND (reference sequence). V was trimmed by 6 bases and J by 4 bases, leaving 12 bases between them. This CDR3 is 13 amino acids long. The CDR3 nucleotides are TGTGCCAGTAGGGCTCAGGGAGGCTATGGCTACACCTTC. Its protein is CASRAQGGYGYTF.

This clone showed up just a few times. This chain connects TRBV14 to TRBJ1-1, with unresolved D. Germline-derived CDR1 and CDR2 are SGHDN and FVKESK. The CDR3 extends over 14 amino acids. With 3 bases removed from V and 8 bases from J, the gap between germline ends came to 16 bases. The chain's CDR3 is CASSQSIKASEAFF. Here the CDR3 DNA reads TGTGCCAGCAGCCAGAGTATTAAGGCGTCCGAAGCTTTCTTT.

The rearrangement links TRBV6-1 to TRBJ1-6; tentatively, D is TRBD1 (5 bases). Germline assignment: CDR1 MNHNS and CDR2 SASEGT. The CDR3 contains 13 residues. V lost 4 bases and J lost 9, with 10 bases in between. The chain's CDR3 is CASSVRDRSPLHF. The CDR3 DNA sequence: TGTGCCAGCAGTGTCCGGGACCGTTCACCCCTCCACTTT.

The chain uses TRBV14 and TRBJ1-1; D gene uncertain. This CDR3 spans 13 amino acids. Germline assignment: CDR1 SGHDN and CDR2 FVKESK. The ends were cut back, 5 bases at V and 3 bases at J, with 10 bases in the middle. The CDR3 DNA reads TGTGCCAGCAGCGGAGGTCGGGACACTGAAGCTTTCTTT. Protein: CASSGGRDTEAFF.

This chain joins TRBV28 and TRBJ1-5, with 9 bases lining up with TRBD1. This CDR3 comprises 15 residues. The germline V gene encodes CDR1 MDHEN and CDR2 SYDVKM. V trimming: 7 bases; J trimming: 3 bases; junction bases outside the gene matches: 7. CDR3 sequence (DNA): TGTGCCAGCAAGGGACAGGGAAGGGACAATCAGCCCCAGCATTTT. Amino acids: CASKGQGRDNQPQHF.

This clone has only a few counts. The sample carries other DNA sequences with the same CDR3. V gene TRBV20-1 combines with J gene TRBJ1-1; D is uncertain. Germline V gene lookup returns CDR1 DFQATT and CDR2 SNEGSKA (reference sequence). The germline V and J ends were trimmed by 6 bases and 2 bases, with 7 bases remaining between them. The CDR3 has 11 residues. The CDR3 here is CSAGRNTEAFF. Written as DNA, the CDR3 is TGCAGTGCCGGACGAAACACTGAAGCTTTCTTT.

The rearrangement uses TRBV11-2 and TRBJ2-2, with D hard to call. Germline lookup yields CDR1 SGHAT and CDR2 FQNNGV. The CDR3 totals 16 residues. The V end was cut by 2 bases, the J end by 4 bases, with 14 bases between. The CDR3 nucleotides are TGTGCCAGCAGCTTACACGGAACCCGCGGCACCGGGGAGCTGTTTTTT. Its protein product is CASSLHGTRGTGELFF.

The chain carries TRBV5-8 and TRBJ1-2; tentatively, D is TRBD1 (6 bases). Germline V gives CDR1 SGHTS, CDR2 YDEGEE. The CDR3 totals 14 residues. V was cut by 0 bases and J by 2 bases, with 8 bases left in between. CDR3 residues: CASSLGGQNYGYTF. The CDR3 DNA is TGTGCCAGCAGCTTGGGCGGACAGAACTATGGCTACACCTTC.

Comment on this clone: One end of the junction does not line up with germline, which may come from a read error. The chain employs TRBV6-5 and TRBJ2-6; 8 bases map to TRBD1. Germline CDR1 is MNHEY and CDR2 is SVGAGI. This CDR3 comprises 16 residues. For the CDR3, the DNA is TGTGCCAGCAGTTACTCGTACTACAGGGGGGACAACGTCCTGACTTTC. Protein: CASSYSYYRGDNVLTF.

V and J are TRBV27 and TRBJ1-5; D gene unclear. The CDR3 extends over 13 amino acids. Germline CDR1 MNHEY, CDR2 SMNVEV (reference sequence). The V end lost 3 bases, the J end lost 6 bases, and 9 bases lay between the germline ends. This CDR3 reads CASSFIVRQPQHF. CDR3 DNA: TGTGCCAGCAGTTTTATTGTCCGTCAGCCCCAGCATTTT.

This chain joins TRBV11-2 and TRBJ1-2; TRBD1 might be the D (5 bases). CDR3 length: 17 residues. V lost 0 bases, J lost 2 bases, and 16 bases lay in between. From germline, CDR1 is SGHAT and CDR2 FQNNGV. The CDR3 here is CASSLEFGRRANYGYTF. The CDR3, as DNA: TGTGCCAGCAGCTTAGAATTTGGGCGCAGGGCCAACTATGGCTACACCTTC.

The V and J genes are TRBV15 and TRBJ2-1, with a tentative D call TRBD2 (6 bases). CDR3 size: 14 residues. The V end lost 3 bases, the J end lost 4 bases, and 10 bases lay between the germline ends. CDR1 LNHNV and CDR2 YYDKDF come from the germline V gene (reference sequence). CDR3 in DNA: TGTGCCACCAGCAGGACCGGGGGATACAATGAGCAGTTCTTC. It is translated as CATSRTGGYNEQFF.